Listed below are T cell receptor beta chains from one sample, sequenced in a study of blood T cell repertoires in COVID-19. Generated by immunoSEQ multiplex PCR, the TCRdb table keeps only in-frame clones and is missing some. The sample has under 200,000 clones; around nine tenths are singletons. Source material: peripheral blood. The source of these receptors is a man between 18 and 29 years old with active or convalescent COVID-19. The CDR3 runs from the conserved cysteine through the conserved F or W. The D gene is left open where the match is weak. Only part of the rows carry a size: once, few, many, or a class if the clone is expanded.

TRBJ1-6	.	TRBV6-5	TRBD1	TGTGCCAGCAGGCCAGGGGGTGGGCCCCTCCACTTT	CASRPGGGPLHF
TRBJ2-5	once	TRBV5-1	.	TGCGCCAGCAGCCGTCTACCCCAAGAGACCCAGTACTTC	CASSRLPQETQYF
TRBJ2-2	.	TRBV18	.	TGTGCCAGCCTCGTGAACTTAAACACCGGGGAGCTGTTTTTT	CASLVNLNTGELFF
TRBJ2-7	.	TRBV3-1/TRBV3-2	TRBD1	TGTGCCAGCAGAGAAAAGACAGGGCTTACCTACGAGCAGTACTTC	CASREKTGLTYEQYF
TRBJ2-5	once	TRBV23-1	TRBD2	TGCGCCAGCAGTCAACGCGGGACTAGCGGGAGGGCAGGAGAGACCCAGTACTTC	CASSQRGTSGRAGETQYF
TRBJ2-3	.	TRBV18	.	TGTGCCAGCTCACCACCACCAGGGTCAACAGATACGCAGTATTTT	CASSPPPGSTDTQYF
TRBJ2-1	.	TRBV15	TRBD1	TGTGCCACCCGGGCAGGGGGCAGGAATGAGCAGTTCTTC	CATRAGGRNEQFF
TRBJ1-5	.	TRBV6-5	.	TGTGCCAGCACCTCCCGGGGGGGCCTCAATCAGCCCCAGCATTTT	CASTSRGGLNQPQHF
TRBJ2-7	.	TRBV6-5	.	TGTGCCAGCAGTTACGGGACTTTATACGAGCAGTACTTC	CASSYGTLYEQYF
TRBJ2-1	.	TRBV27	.	TGTGCCAGCGGAGAGTACAATGAGCAGTTCTTC	CASGEYNEQFF
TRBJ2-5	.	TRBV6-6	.	TGTGCCAGCAGCTCCGAGGCTAGCCAAGAGACCCAGTACTTC	CASSSEASQETQYF
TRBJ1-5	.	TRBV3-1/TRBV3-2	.	TGTGCCAGCAGCCAAGGAGGGCAGGGGAATCAGCCCCAGCATTTT	CASSQGGQGNQPQHF
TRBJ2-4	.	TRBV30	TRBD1	TGTGCCTGGGCCGACGGGACAGGGAGTAGGGACATTCAGTACTTC	CAWADGTGSRDIQYF
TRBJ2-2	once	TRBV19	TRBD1	TGTGCCAGTTCAGACAGGGTGGGCGAAAGCACCGGGGAGCTGTTTTTT	CASSDRVGESTGELFF
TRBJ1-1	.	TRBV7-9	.	TGTGCCAGCGTCGAGGGTACTGAAGCTTTCTTT	CASVEGTEAFF
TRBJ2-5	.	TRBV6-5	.	TGTGCCAGCAACGTACTGGGGGGTGGGGAGACCCAGTACTTC	CASNVLGGGETQYF
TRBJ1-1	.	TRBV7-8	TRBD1	TGTGCCAGCAGCACGGGACAGGGAAACACTGAAGCTTTCTTT	CASSTGQGNTEAFF
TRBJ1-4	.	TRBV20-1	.	TGCAGTGCGGCGGAAATTGAAAAACTGTTTTTT	CSAAEIEKLFF
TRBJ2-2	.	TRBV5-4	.	TGTGCCAGCAGCTTGGGGCACACCGGGGAGCTGTTTTTT	CASSLGHTGELFF
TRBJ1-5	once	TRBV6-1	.	TGTGCCAGCAGTGAAGCGCTTCGGGATTTTAGTCGGCCCCAGCATTTT	CASSEALRDFSRPQHF
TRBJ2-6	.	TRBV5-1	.	TGCGCCAGCAGCTTGGCCCGACTGGACTCTGGGGCCAACGTCCTGACTTTC	CASSLARLDSGANVLTF
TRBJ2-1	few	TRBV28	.	TGTGCCAGCAGTCTAGACAGGTACAATGAGCAGTTCTTC	CASSLDRYNEQFF
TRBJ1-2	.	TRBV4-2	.	TGTGCCAGCAGCCCCAACTATGCCCTTACCTATGGCTACACCTTC	CASSPNYALTYGYTF
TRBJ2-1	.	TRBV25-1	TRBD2	TGTGCCCGCTACCACTTGAGCGGGGGATACAATGAGCAGTTCTTC	CARYHLSGGYNEQFF
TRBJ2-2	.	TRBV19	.	TGTGCCAGTAGTATAGATGGGGGCGCGAGCACCGGGGAGCTGTTTTTT	CASSIDGGASTGELFF
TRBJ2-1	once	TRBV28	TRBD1	TGTGCCAGCAGGGAGGTGGGACAGGGTTACAATGAGCAGTTCTTC	CASREVGQGYNEQFF
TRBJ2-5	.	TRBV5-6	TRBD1	TGTGCCAGCAGGGGGGGACAGGGGTTAGAGACCCAGTACTTC	CASRGGQGLETQYF
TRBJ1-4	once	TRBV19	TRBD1	TGTGCCAGTAGTACCCCGAGACAGGGCGTTCGGGAAAAACTGTTTTTT	CASSTPRQGVREKLFF
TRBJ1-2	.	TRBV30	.	TGTGCCTGGAGTGGGTCGAGCTATGGCTACACCTTC	CAWSGSSYGYTF
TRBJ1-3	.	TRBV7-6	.	TGTGCCAGCAGCTTAGCGGCGGGTTCTGGAAACACCATATATTTT	CASSLAAGSGNTIYF
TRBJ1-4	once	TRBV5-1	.	TGCGCCAGCAGGCCGACAGAAGCTCACGAAAAACTGTTTTTT	CASRPTEAHEKLFF
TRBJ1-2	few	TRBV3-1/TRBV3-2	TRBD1	TGTGCCAGCAGCCAACAGGGGGCGTTGGTCTACACCTTC	CASSQQGALVYTF
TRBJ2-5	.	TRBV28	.	TGTGCCAGCAGCGTGGGGGGGCGAGAGACCCAGTACTTC	CASSVGGRETQYF
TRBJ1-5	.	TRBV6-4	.	TGTGCCAGCAGTGACTCAAAGGGAGGGGTTAGCAATCAGCCCCAGCATTTT	CASSDSKGGVSNQPQHF
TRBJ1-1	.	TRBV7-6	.	TGTGCCAGCAGCTTGGGAGGGGGAGGTTCCACTGAAGCTTTCTTT	CASSLGGGGSTEAFF
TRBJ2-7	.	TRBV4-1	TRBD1	TGCGCCAGCAGCTACGACAGGGGCTCCTACGAGCAGTACTTC	CASSYDRGSYEQYF
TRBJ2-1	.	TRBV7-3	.	TGTGCCAGCAGCCAGGGGCGGGCTGAGTACAATGAGCAGTTCTTC	CASSQGRAEYNEQFF
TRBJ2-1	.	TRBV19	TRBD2	TGTGCCAGTAGTATAGTCCTTACTAGCGGGGGGGCTTATGAGCAGTTCTTC	CASSIVLTSGGAYEQFF
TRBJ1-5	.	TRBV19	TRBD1	TGTGCCAGTAGTACCGACCGACAGGGCCAGCCCCAGCATTTT	CASSTDRQGQPQHF
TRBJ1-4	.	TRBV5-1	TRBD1	TGCGCCAGCAGCGAAACAGGGGGGACTAATGAAAAACTGTTTTTT	CASSETGGTNEKLFF
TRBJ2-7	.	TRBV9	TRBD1	TGTGCCAGCAGCGTTGATAACAGAGCTGTCCCAGGGGGCGAGCAGTACTTC	CASSVDNRAVPGGEQYF
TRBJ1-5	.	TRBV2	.	TGTGCCAGCAGGGAGGAGAAAAGTTTGTATGCTCAGCCCGTACTGTCCCAGCATTTT	CASREEKSLYAQPVLSQHF
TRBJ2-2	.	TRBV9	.	TGTGCCAGCAGCGTAGGAGGGCCGGCCAAACGCGCCGGGGAGCTGTTTTTT	CASSVGGPAKRAGELFF
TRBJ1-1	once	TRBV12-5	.	.	CASGWGQGTIF
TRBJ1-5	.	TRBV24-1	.	TGTGCCACCAGTTCGTCGGACAGTTTGAATCAGCCCCAGCATTTT	CATSSSDSLNQPQHF
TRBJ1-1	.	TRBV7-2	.	TGTGCCAGCAGCTTAGGGTCGAGCCTTGAAGCTTTCTTT	CASSLGSSLEAFF
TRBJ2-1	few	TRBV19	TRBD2	TGTGCCAGTAGTGACCTAGCGGGGGGTTACAATGAGCAGTTCTTC	CASSDLAGGYNEQFF
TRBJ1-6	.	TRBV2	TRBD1	TGTGCCAGCAGTGGGGACAGCAATTCACCCCTCCACTTT	CASSGDSNSPLHF
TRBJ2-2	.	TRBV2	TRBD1	TGTGCCAGCAGGGGACAGGGGGTGAACACCGGGGAGCTGTTTTTT	CASRGQGVNTGELFF
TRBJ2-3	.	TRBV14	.	TGTGCCAGCAGCCAAGATCTTGGAGTCGTGCAGGGACAAGATACGCAGTATTTT	CASSQDLGVVQGQDTQYF